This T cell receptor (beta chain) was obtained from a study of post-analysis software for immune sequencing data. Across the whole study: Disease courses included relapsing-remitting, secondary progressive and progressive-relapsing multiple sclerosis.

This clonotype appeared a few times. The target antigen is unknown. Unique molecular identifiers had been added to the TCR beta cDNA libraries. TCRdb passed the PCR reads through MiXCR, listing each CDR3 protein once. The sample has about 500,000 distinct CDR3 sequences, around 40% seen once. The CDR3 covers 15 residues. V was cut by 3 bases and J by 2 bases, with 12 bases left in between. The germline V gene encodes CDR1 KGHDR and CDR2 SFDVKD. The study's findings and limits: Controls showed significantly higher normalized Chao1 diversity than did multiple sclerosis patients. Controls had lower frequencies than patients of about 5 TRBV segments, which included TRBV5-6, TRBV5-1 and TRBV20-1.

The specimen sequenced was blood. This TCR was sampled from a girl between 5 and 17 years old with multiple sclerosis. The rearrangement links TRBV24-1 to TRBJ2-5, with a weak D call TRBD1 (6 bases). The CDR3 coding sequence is TGTGCCACCAGTGATCGGACAGAAGAGCAAGAGACCCAGTACTTC. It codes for CATSDRTEEQETQYF.